This T cell receptor (beta chain) was observed in a study of blood T cell repertoires in COVID-19. The wider study: There were acute and convalescent COVID-19 samples, and they came from the United States, Italy and Spain. The analysed material was cDNA or gDNA that came from T cells, B-cell-depleted T cells, or PBMCs.

The CDR3 runs 17 residues. With 2 bases removed from V and 2 bases from J, the gap between germline ends came to 18 bases. This clone was found once. Authors' analysis steps: Nucleated cell number was recorded as an estimate derived from reference gene primer amplification. Repertoires were generated with immunoSEQ multiplex PCR, while TCRdb's copy carries only in-frame clones and drops some. V, J and clone size reflect that table, while D and trimming were determined from the DNA. The table lists around 200,000 clones, approximately 90% of them singletons, with approximately 1.1% in the top ten. Sequencing was performed on peripheral blood. This TCR was recovered from a man younger than 40 with acute or convalescent COVID-19. The genes are TRBV23-1 and TRBJ1-2; D remains ambiguous. TRBV23-1 is annotated as an ORF whose role is uncertain. CDR3 in DNA: TGCGCCAGCAGTCAAGAGTGCGACGAGACTCTGAACTATGGCTACACCTTC. Encoded protein: CASSQECDETLNYGYTF.